This T cell receptor (beta chain) comes out of a study of blood T cell repertoires in COVID-19. Germline CDR1 reads MDHEN; CDR2 reads SYDVKM. The CDR3 spans 11 residues. V was shortened by 5 bases and J by 6 bases, with 8 bases between the two germline ends. This table comes from immunoSEQ multiplex PCR, and its TCRdb copy is limited to in-frame clones, with some not included. The repertoire includes about 140,000 clones, about 80% of them detected once, and around 8% sits in the top ten. The sequenced sample consisted of peripheral blood. V is TRBV28 and J is TRBJ2-7; D call uncertain. The TCR was taken from a human donor in a cohort sampled during active COVID-19. DNA of the CDR3: TGTGCCAGCAGTCCACGGGTCGAGCAGTACTTC. Translated, it gives CASSPRVEQYF. Full variable domain (outside the CDR3, taken from reference TRBV28 and TRBJ2-7): DVKVTQSSRYLVKRTGEKVFLECVQDMDHENMFWYRQDPGLGLRLIYFSYDVKMKEKGDIPEGYSVSREKKERFSLILESASTNQTSMYLCASSPRVEQYFGPGTRLTVT.